Shown below are 28 T cell receptor beta chains from a single sample sequenced in a study of monozygotic twins with inflammatory bowel disease. For each CDR3 protein, TCRdb gives one entry from its re-call of the 5' RACE reads, without DNA. This table lists about 160,000 distinct CDR3 sequences. The sequenced sample consisted of blood. All receptors derive from a human donor with ulcerative colitis or Crohn's disease, or a healthy co-twin of an affected twin (not recorded which).

The chain couples TRBV5-4 to TRBJ2-6; without DNA, the TCRdb call of TRBD1 cannot be checked. This CDR3 comprises 22 residues. Germline CDR1 SGHNT, CDR2 YYREEE (reference sequence). CDR3 residues: CASSLYPFHGGTGSSGANVLTF.

This chain connects TRBV12-3 or TRBV12-4 to TRBJ1-5. The CDR3 length is 14 residues. The CDR3 reads CASSFGISNQPQHF.

V gene TRBV5-1 combines with J gene TRBJ2-5; TCRdb's assignment of TRBD1 cannot be checked, as there is no DNA. The CDR3 extends over 15 amino acids. The germline V gene encodes CDR1 SGHRS and CDR2 YFSETQ. The CDR3 sequence is CASSFSGHPEETQYF. The full variable domain, completed using reference TRBV5-1 and TRBJ2-5, is KAGVTQTPRYLIKTRGQQVTLSCSPISGHRSVSWYQQTPGQGLQFLFEYFSETQRNKGNFPGRFSGRQFSNSRSEMNVSTLELGDSALYLCASSFSGHPEETQYFGPGTRLLVL.

The CDR3 is CASSLYGQGEKLFF. The V and J genes are TRBV5-4 and TRBJ1-4; TCRdb designates TRBD1, a call that cannot be tested without DNA. Germline values: CDR1 SGHNT, CDR2 YYREEE (reference sequence). This CDR3 is 14 amino acids long.

This chain uses TRBV7-2 with TRBJ1-3; TCRdb's assignment of TRBD1 cannot be checked, as there is no DNA. Germline loops: CDR1 SGHTA, CDR2 FQGNSA. The CDR3 loop spans 16 amino acids. Here the CDR3 reads CASSLIPQGTGNTIYF.

This chain joins TRBV4-1 and TRBJ2-3; TCRdb names TRBD2, which stays unverified in the absence of DNA. The CDR3 covers 16 residues. Per germline, CDR1 MGHRA and CDR2 YSYEKL. The chain's CDR3 is CASSQDGDSQVDTQYF.

The V gene is TRBV6-5, the J gene TRBJ1-2. CDR1 is MNHEY and CDR2 is SVGAGI in the germline V gene. There are 13 residues in the CDR3. The CDR3 protein is CASRRALLYGYTF.

V and J are TRBV7-2 and TRBJ2-7; TCRdb lists TRBD2, though no DNA is available to test this call. CDR3 length: 14 amino acids. Germline CDR1 and CDR2: SGHTA and FQGNSA. Here the CDR3 reads CASSERTGPYEQYF.

CDR3 region: CSARDRGPRGYGYTF. The chain links TRBV20-1 to TRBJ1-2. The CDR3 has 15 residues. Germline assignment: CDR1 DFQATT and CDR2 SNEGSKA (reference sequence).

The chain links TRBV2 to TRBJ1-4; without DNA, the TCRdb call of TRBD1 cannot be checked. From germline, CDR1 is SNHLY and CDR2 FYNNEI. The CDR3 has 13 residues. CDR3 region: CASSDQGTEKLFF.

The chain links TRBV20-1 to TRBJ2-2; no DNA is available, so the TRBD2 call from TCRdb remains unchecked. From germline, CDR1 is DFQATT and CDR2 SNEGSKA (reference sequence). This CDR3 has 15 amino acids. The chain's CDR3 is CSARGLLVRTGELFF.

This chain links TRBV20-1 with TRBJ1-4; TCRdb reports TRBD1, a call that lacks DNA to check it against. Germline CDR1 and CDR2: DFQATT and SNEGSKA (reference sequence). This CDR3 is 13 amino acids long. CDR3 loop: CSAKPGGGEKLFF.

This chain joins TRBV6-1 and TRBJ2-3; the TRBD1 assignment by TCRdb is unverifiable without DNA. Germline V gene data show CDR1 as MNHNS and CDR2 as SASEGT. This CDR3 is built from 14 residues. The CDR3 loop is CASSDPRDTDTQYF.

CDR3 sequence: CASSRDRETGELFF. This rearrangement joins TRBV6-1 to TRBJ2-2; TCRdb's D gene call, TRBD1, goes unchecked for lack of DNA. The CDR3 consists of 14 residues. Germline CDR1 MNHNS, CDR2 SASEGT.

The chain combines TRBV28 with TRBJ2-1; TCRdb names TRBD1, which stays unverified in the absence of DNA. The germline CDR1 and CDR2 sequences are MDHEN and SYDVKM. The CDR3 is 14 residues long. The CDR3 reads CASSVGERYNEQFF.

J is TRBJ1-5 and V is TRBV19. Germline CDR1 is LNHDA and CDR2 is SQIVND (reference sequence). The CDR3 covers 16 residues. This chain's CDR3 is CASRPGGTGRDQPQHF.

This chain uses TRBV25-1 with TRBJ2-7; TCRdb indicates TRBD2, and absent DNA this call remains unverified. The CDR3 sequence is 14 residues long. Germline V lookup: CDR1 MGHDK, CDR2 SYGVNS. This chain's CDR3 is CASSESGGPYEQYF.

The genes are TRBV27 and TRBJ2-3; TCRdb outputs TRBD2, but without DNA this stays unchecked. Germline CDR1 MNHEY, CDR2 SMNVEV (reference sequence). The CDR3 runs to 15 residues. CDR3 loop: CASNGLAENTDTQYF.

The rearrangement links TRBV20-1 to TRBJ1-5. Germline-derived CDR1 and CDR2 are DFQATT and SNEGSKA (reference sequence). This CDR3 spans 15 amino acids. The CDR3 region is CSASTAENSNQPQHF.

The CDR3 protein is CASSRDKGGYTF. The chain employs TRBV28 and TRBJ1-2; TCRdb's D call, TRBD1, is unchecked because there is no DNA. This CDR3 contains 12 residues. Per the germline V gene, CDR1 is MDHEN and CDR2 is SYDVKM.

The chain uses TRBV7-6 and TRBJ2-1; checking the TCRdb D call of TRBD2 is not possible without DNA. This CDR3 is 18 amino acids long. Germline CDR1 SGHVS, CDR2 FNYEAQ. The CDR3 is CASSPGTGGLAGANEQFF.

The chain employs TRBV5-5 and TRBJ1-2. Per the germline V gene, CDR1 is SGHKS and CDR2 is YYEKEE (reference sequence). CDR3 length: 13 amino acids. CDR3 in amino acids: CASSQTGVYGYTF. The full variable domain, in which reference TRBV5-5 and TRBJ1-2 provide the parts outside the CDR3, is DAGVTQSPTHLIKTRGQQVTLRCSPISGHKSVSWYQQVLGQGPQFIFQYYEKEERGRGNFPDRFSARQFPNYSSELNVNALLLGDSALYLCASSQTGVYGYTFGSGTRLTVV.

The chain joins TRBV6-1 to TRBJ1-5; TCRdb's assignment of TRBD1 cannot be checked, as there is no DNA. The germline gives CDR1 MNHNS, CDR2 SASEGT. The CDR3 is 15 residues long. The CDR3 region is CASSLNRGGNQPQHF.

The chain has TRBV7-3 and TRBJ1-1. Per germline, CDR1 SGHTA and CDR2 FQGTGA. This CDR3 spans 13 amino acids. The CDR3 sequence is CASSRSMNTEAFF. The whole variable domain, remainder taken from reference TRBV7-3 and TRBJ1-1, is GAGVSQTPSNKVTEKGKYVELRCDPISGHTALYWYRQSLGQGPEFLIYFQGTGAADDSGLPNDRFFAVRPEGSVSTLKIQRTERGDSAVYLCASSRSMNTEAFFGQGTRLTVV.

This rearrangement joins TRBV6-1 to TRBJ2-1. The germline V gene encodes CDR1 MNHNS and CDR2 SASEGT. This CDR3 has 17 residues. CDR3 sequence: CASSEELGGPTYNEQFF.

CDR3 amino acids: CASSSPGLAGGNNEQFF. This chain joins TRBV23-1 and TRBJ2-1; TCRdb's D gene call, TRBD2, goes unchecked for lack of DNA. TRBV23-1 is an ORF, with its function uncertain. This CDR3 spans 17 amino acids.

The V gene is TRBV5-6, the J gene TRBJ1-1; TCRdb's D call of TRBD1 is untestable without DNA. Germline CDR1 is SGHDT and CDR2 is YYEEEE. The length of the CDR3 is 14 residues. CDR3 loop: CASSSYGARTEAFF.

The V and J genes are TRBV7-8 and TRBJ2-1; there is no DNA to check the TCRdb D call of TRBD2. From germline, CDR1 is SGHVS and CDR2 FQNEAQ. CDR3 length equals 16 residues. The CDR3 is CASSFTGTSGIDEQFF.